Listed below are T cell receptor beta chains from one sample, sequenced in a study of blood T cell repertoires in COVID-19. TCRdb's copy holds only in-frame clones and misses some; the assay was immunoSEQ multiplex PCR. The sample has around 250,000 clones, approximately 87% seen once. The sequenced material came from peripheral blood. The receptors here all came from a man aged 55 to 70 who had recovered from COVID-19. Each CDR3 is given with its conserved first and last residue. The D gene is left open where the match is weak. The size field is filled for only some rows; it gives once, few, many or a size class.

CDR3,DNA,V,J,D,size
CASRPARDSSYNEQFF,TGTGCCAGCAGGCCCGCCCGGGACAGCTCCTACAATGAGCAGTTCTTC,TRBV27,TRBJ2-1,TRBD1,-
CASSLTWAGASSTDTQYF,TGTGCCAGCAGCTTAACGTGGGCGGGGGCGTCTAGCACAGATACGCAGTATTTT,TRBV7-2,TRBJ2-3,-,-
CASSQGAGNNSPLHF,TGTGCCAGCAGCCAAGGAGCAGGGAACAATTCACCCCTCCACTTT,TRBV4-2,TRBJ1-6,-,-
CASSLGQDYYGYTF,TGTGCCAGCAGTCTAGGACAGGACTACTATGGCTACACCTTC,TRBV27,TRBJ1-2,TRBD1,-
CASRGVGTQYF,TGTGCCAGCCGGGGGGTCGGGACCCAGTACTTC,TRBV19,TRBJ2-5,TRBD2,-
CASSQQGGGYTF,TGTGCCAGCAGCCAACAGGGCGGGGGCTACACCTTC,TRBV12-3/TRBV12-4,TRBJ1-2,-,-
CASSQGPPGRKLFF,TGCGCCAGCAGCCAAGGACCCCCGGGGAGAAAACTGTTTTTT,TRBV4-1,TRBJ1-4,-,-
CASSLLGGSGGYTF,TGTGCCAGCAGCCTCCTCGGGGGTTCTGGTGGCTACACCTTC,TRBV3-1/TRBV3-2,TRBJ1-2,-,-
CASSGRIGTGRGEQFF,TGTGCCAGCAGTGGACGAATAGGGACAGGCCGCGGTGAGCAGTTCTTC,TRBV6-1,TRBJ2-1,TRBD1,-
CASRAGGAGEKLFF,TGTGCCAGCAGGGCAGGGGGCGCAGGGGAAAAACTGTTTTTT,TRBV7-6,TRBJ1-4,TRBD1,-
CASSLTRGSTDTQYF,TGTGCCAGCAGCTTAACGCGGGGGAGCACAGATACGCAGTATTTT,TRBV7-3,TRBJ2-3,TRBD2,-
CASSLERGNYGYTF,TGTGCCAGCAGCCTAGAACGGGGAAACTATGGCTACACCTTC,TRBV7-9,TRBJ1-2,-,-
CASSSLANYGYTF,TGTGCCAGCAGCTCGTTAGCTAACTATGGCTACACCTTC,TRBV5-6,TRBJ1-2,-,-
CAWSPAVSYGYTF,TGTGCCTGGAGTCCCGCGGTGAGCTATGGCTACACCTTC,TRBV30,TRBJ1-2,-,-
CASSRGGETQYF,TGTGCCAGCTCAAGGGGCGGAGAGACCCAGTACTTC,TRBV18,TRBJ2-5,-,few